This TCR beta chain is from a study of Ad26.COV2.S vaccination and SARS-CoV-2 variants. About the research overall: The donor participated in the COV1001 trial, in its Ad26.COV2.S arm. Ad26.COV2.S given intramuscularly, once or twice 56 days apart. Study results and caveats: From the TCR breadth and depth analyses, total T cell responses may have been underestimated.

The CDR3 covers 15 residues. Germline assignment: CDR1 MNHNS and CDR2 SASEGT. Trimming removed 2 bases at V and 4 bases at J, with 12 bases between. Sample treatment: approximately 18 received Ad26.COV2.S at low or high dose, single or two shots; about 5 received placebo; per-sample allocation not given. Day 63 after the first injection of vaccine or placebo was the sampling time. Based in Boston, the donor was an adult of 18-55 years. Using immunoSEQ multiplex PCR, the repertoire was profiled, and TCRdb retains in-frame clones only, with some absent. There are approximately 450,000 clones in the sample; around nine tenths occur only once, and 9% to 15% lies in the top ten. A word on this clone: Its antigen is not known.

The J gene is TRBJ2-1, the V gene TRBV6-1, with D perhaps matching TRBD1 or TRBD2 (5 bases each). The TCR comes from a person aged 18-65 years who received the Ad26.COV2.S COVID-19 vaccine or a placebo. This material consisted of peripheral blood, taken in a trial of Ad26.COV2.S vaccine versus placebo. DNA for the CDR3: TGTGCCAGCAGTGAACGGGACCGAACTTACAATGAGCAGTTCTTC. Translation: CASSERDRTYNEQFF.